These T cell receptor beta chains were read from a single sample in a study of blood T cell repertoires in COVID-19. Here immunoSEQ multiplex PCR was the method, and the copy in TCRdb shows in-frame clones only, minus some. The table includes around 75,000 clones, 85% to 90% detected once. What was sequenced was peripheral blood. These receptors came from a man between 60 and 75 years old with acute or convalescent COVID-19. Both conserved end residues are part of each CDR3. A D gene is named only where the DNA matches it firmly. Not all rows give a size; the values are once, few, many and, for expanded clones, a class.

J gene: TRBJ2-6; V gene: TRBV5-4; D gene: NA; clone size: NA; CDR3 DNA: TGTGCCAGCAGCTCGGGACAATTCTCTGGGGCCAACGTCCTGACTTTC; CDR3 protein: CASSSGQFSGANVLTF
J gene: TRBJ1-2; V gene: TRBV5-1; D gene: TRBD1; clone size: NA; CDR3 DNA: TGCGCCAGCAGCCCCGAGGGACAGGGGGCAGGAGGCTACACCTTC; CDR3 protein: CASSPEGQGAGGYTF
J gene: TRBJ2-7; V gene: TRBV29-1; D gene: TRBD2; clone size: NA; CDR3 DNA: TGCAGCGTGAGTGGCGGGAGAGGGTACGAGCAGTACTTC; CDR3 protein: CSVSGGRGYEQYF
J gene: TRBJ2-7; V gene: TRBV7-8; D gene: TRBD2; clone size: NA; CDR3 DNA: TGTGCCAGCAGCTTATTCATCCTAGCGGGAGTCCCCGAGCAGTACTTC; CDR3 protein: CASSLFILAGVPEQYF
J gene: TRBJ1-5; V gene: TRBV5-1; D gene: TRBD1; clone size: NA; CDR3 DNA: TGCGCCAGCAGCACGGGACAGGGAGAGCCCCAGCATTTT; CDR3 protein: CASSTGQGEPQHF
J gene: TRBJ2-1; V gene: TRBV6-5; D gene: NA; clone size: once; CDR3 DNA: TGTGCCAGCAGCTCGGGGGATAGGGTTGAGCAGTTCTTC; CDR3 protein: CASSSGDRVEQFF
J gene: TRBJ2-1; V gene: TRBV5-8; D gene: TRBD2; clone size: NA; CDR3 DNA: TGTGCCAGCAGCCAAGGGACTAGCGGTTACAATGAGCAGTTCTTC; CDR3 protein: CASSQGTSGYNEQFF
J gene: TRBJ1-5; V gene: TRBV19; D gene: NA; clone size: few; CDR3 DNA: TGTGCCAGTAGTAGACAGGCGGTCCTCAATCAGCCCCAGCATTTT; CDR3 protein: CASSRQAVLNQPQHF
J gene: TRBJ2-5; V gene: TRBV5-1; D gene: NA; clone size: NA; CDR3 DNA: TGCGCCAGCAGCTTCGGAAGGGGCTACCAAGAGACCCAGTACTTC; CDR3 protein: CASSFGRGYQETQYF
J gene: TRBJ1-6; V gene: TRBV28; D gene: NA; clone size: NA; CDR3 DNA: TGTGCCAGCAGTTTTCCCAGGTCACCCCTCCACTTT; CDR3 protein: CASSFPRSPLHF
J gene: TRBJ1-3; V gene: TRBV9; D gene: TRBD1; clone size: few; CDR3 DNA: TGTGCCAGCAGCGTGACAGGGGCGGTCTCTGGAAACACCATATATTTT; CDR3 protein: CASSVTGAVSGNTIYF
J gene: TRBJ1-1; V gene: TRBV5-4; D gene: NA; clone size: NA; CDR3 DNA: TGTGCCAGCAGCTCCAGGGGCCAGAACACTGAAGCTTTCTTT; CDR3 protein: CASSSRGQNTEAFF
J gene: TRBJ2-1; V gene: TRBV6-5; D gene: TRBD2; clone size: NA; CDR3 DNA: TGTGCCAGCAGTTACTCGATTCTAGCGGGGGGGCGTTGGGTGTTCTTC; CDR3 protein: CASSYSILAGGRWVFF
J gene: TRBJ1-1; V gene: TRBV20-1; D gene: NA; clone size: NA; CDR3 DNA: TGCAGTGCTAGAATGGCCACTGAAGCTTTCTTT; CDR3 protein: CSARMATEAFF
J gene: TRBJ2-7; V gene: TRBV4-1; D gene: TRBD1; clone size: NA; CDR3 DNA: TGCGCCAGCAGCCACCTACAGGGGGACTCCTACGAGCAGTACTTC; CDR3 protein: CASSHLQGDSYEQYF
J gene: TRBJ2-2; V gene: TRBV6-5; D gene: TRBD2; clone size: NA; CDR3 DNA: TGTGCCAGCAGTTCCCTGGCTAGCGGGGAATCCGGGGAGCTGTTTTTT; CDR3 protein: CASSSLASGESGELFF
J gene: TRBJ1-5; V gene: TRBV30; D gene: NA; clone size: NA; CDR3 DNA: TGTGCCTGGAGCCAGGGACTGGATAATCAGCCCCAGCATTTT; CDR3 protein: CAWSQGLDNQPQHF
J gene: TRBJ1-2; V gene: TRBV4-2; D gene: TRBD1; clone size: NA; CDR3 DNA: TGTGCCAGCAGCCAATTCTTGGGACAGCTATCTAACTATGGCTACACCTTC; CDR3 protein: CASSQFLGQLSNYGYTF
J gene: TRBJ2-2; V gene: TRBV27; D gene: NA; clone size: NA; CDR3 DNA: TGTGCCAGCAGTAAAGACAGAGACACCGGGGAGCTGTTTTTT; CDR3 protein: CASSKDRDTGELFF
J gene: TRBJ1-4; V gene: TRBV12-5; D gene: TRBD1; clone size: NA; CDR3 DNA: TGTGCTAGTGGCACCGACAGGGATCCGAATGAAAAACTGTTTTTT; CDR3 protein: CASGTDRDPNEKLFF
J gene: TRBJ2-1; V gene: TRBV27; D gene: TRBD1; clone size: NA; CDR3 DNA: TGTGCCAGCAGTAAACGGACAGGGGGCGAGGGAAATGAGCAGTTCTTC; CDR3 protein: CASSKRTGGEGNEQFF
J gene: TRBJ2-2; V gene: TRBV7-2; D gene: NA; clone size: NA; CDR3 DNA: TGTGCCAGCAGCAGTTACAAGAACACCGGGGAGCTGTTTTTT; CDR3 protein: CASSSYKNTGELFF
J gene: TRBJ2-1; V gene: TRBV5-6; D gene: TRBD1; clone size: NA; CDR3 DNA: TGTGCCAGCAGCTTGGTAGGACAGGGGAAGGAGCAGTTCTTC; CDR3 protein: CASSLVGQGKEQFF
J gene: TRBJ2-3; V gene: TRBV27; D gene: TRBD2; clone size: NA; CDR3 DNA: TGTGCCAGCAGTTCCCCGGGACTAGAATTAAATACGCAGTATTTT; CDR3 protein: CASSSPGLELNTQYF
J gene: TRBJ1-1; V gene: TRBV19; D gene: TRBD1; clone size: NA; CDR3 DNA: TGTGCCAGTAGAAGAGGACAGGGGGGGAACACTGAAGCTTTCTTT; CDR3 protein: CASRRGQGGNTEAFF
J gene: TRBJ1-4; V gene: TRBV29-1; D gene: TRBD1; clone size: NA; CDR3 DNA: TGCAGCGTTGAAACGGGACAGGGCAAAGGAAAACTGTTTTTT; CDR3 protein: CSVETGQGKGKLFF
J gene: TRBJ1-6; V gene: TRBV9; D gene: NA; clone size: few; CDR3 DNA: TGTGCCAGCAGCGTGGGAGGCGGTGGGGGGAATTCACCCCTCCACTTT; CDR3 protein: CASSVGGGGGNSPLHF
J gene: TRBJ1-2; V gene: TRBV12-2; D gene: NA; clone size: few; CDR3 DNA: TGTGCAAGTCGCTTTTTTCAGGGGATTTATGGCTACACCTTC; CDR3 protein: CASRFFQGIYGYTF
J gene: TRBJ1-1; V gene: TRBV5-1; D gene: NA; clone size: NA; CDR3 DNA: TGCGCCAGCAGCGAGGGCAGCGTAACTAACACTGAAGCTTTCTTT; CDR3 protein: CASSEGSVTNTEAFF
J gene: TRBJ1-2; V gene: TRBV6-6; D gene: NA; clone size: NA; CDR3 DNA: TGTGCCAGCAGTGGCGACAGGATCGGAGGCTACACCTTC; CDR3 protein: CASSGDRIGGYTF
J gene: TRBJ2-3; V gene: TRBV28; D gene: TRBD2; clone size: NA; CDR3 DNA: TGTGCCAGCAGTTCCCCTGCTAGCGGGGGGGCCCTAAGGACAGATACGCAGTATTTT; CDR3 protein: CASSSPASGGALRTDTQYF
J gene: TRBJ1-2; V gene: TRBV28; D gene: NA; clone size: once; CDR3 DNA: TGTGCCAGCAGGAGGGACACCGGCTACACCTTC; CDR3 protein: CASRRDTGYTF
J gene: TRBJ1-1; V gene: TRBV9; D gene: NA; clone size: few; CDR3 DNA: TGTGCCAGCAGCGTAACCCCCGGGGGGGCAGGCACTGAAGCTTTCTTT; CDR3 protein: CASSVTPGGAGTEAFF
J gene: TRBJ1-5; V gene: TRBV11-2; D gene: TRBD1; clone size: NA; CDR3 DNA: TGTGCCAGCAGTTCCGGTACAGGGGCCTTTCAGCCCCAGCATTTT; CDR3 protein: CASSSGTGAFQPQHF
J gene: TRBJ1-1; V gene: TRBV5-1; D gene: TRBD1; clone size: NA; CDR3 DNA: TGCGCCAGCAGCTCAGGTCAGGGGGGCCGTACCCGGTCGACTGAAGCTTTCTTT; CDR3 protein: CASSSGQGGRTRSTEAFF
J gene: TRBJ1-1; V gene: TRBV5-1; D gene: TRBD1; clone size: NA; CDR3 DNA: TGCGCCAGCAGACGGTCAGGGGGAGACACTGAAGCTTTCTTT; CDR3 protein: CASRRSGGDTEAFF
J gene: TRBJ2-7; V gene: TRBV6-6; D gene: NA; clone size: NA; CDR3 DNA: TGTGCCAGCAGTTCCCCGGGACTTAATTACGAGCAGTACTTC; CDR3 protein: CASSSPGLNYEQYF
J gene: TRBJ1-2; V gene: TRBV5-1; D gene: TRBD1; clone size: NA; CDR3 DNA: TGCGCCAGCAGCTCCCGCCAGGGGGCGGACTATGGCTACACCTTC; CDR3 protein: CASSSRQGADYGYTF
J gene: TRBJ2-1; V gene: TRBV5-1; D gene: TRBD2; clone size: NA; CDR3 DNA: TGCGCCAGCAGCTTGCGGCTAGCGGGATCCTACAATGAGCAGTTCTTC; CDR3 protein: CASSLRLAGSYNEQFF
J gene: TRBJ1-6; V gene: TRBV13; D gene: NA; clone size: NA; CDR3 DNA: TGTGCCAGGAGAGCCCGATCGGGGGGCAGCTCACCCCTCCACTTT; CDR3 protein: CARRARSGGSSPLHF
J gene: TRBJ1-4; V gene: TRBV2; D gene: NA; clone size: NA; CDR3 DNA: TGTGCCAGCAGTGAATGGGGGCCGACTAATGAAAAACTGTTTTTT; CDR3 protein: CASSEWGPTNEKLFF
J gene: TRBJ1-1; V gene: TRBV6-1; D gene: NA; clone size: few; CDR3 DNA: TGTGCCAGCAGTGACAGGGTGGGGAACACTGAAGCTTTCTTT; CDR3 protein: CASSDRVGNTEAFF
J gene: TRBJ2-7; V gene: TRBV18; D gene: TRBD1; clone size: NA; CDR3 DNA: TGTGCCAGCTCACCCCGGACAGGAGGTGCCGAGCAGTACTTC; CDR3 protein: CASSPRTGGAEQYF
J gene: TRBJ1-5; V gene: TRBV10-2; D gene: NA; clone size: NA; CDR3 DNA: TGCGCCAGCAGTGTTAATAGCAATCAGCCCCAGCATTTT; CDR3 protein: CASSVNSNQPQHF
J gene: TRBJ2-5; V gene: TRBV5-1; D gene: TRBD2; clone size: NA; CDR3 DNA: TGCGCCAGCAGCTTTGTATCCGGGACTAGCGGATCTCAAGAGACCCAGTACTTC; CDR3 protein: CASSFVSGTSGSQETQYF
J gene: TRBJ2-1; V gene: TRBV5-1; D gene: TRBD2; clone size: NA; CDR3 DNA: TGCGCCAGCAGCTTGGCGGTAGCGGGAGGGACAAACTACAATGAGCAGTTCTTC; CDR3 protein: CASSLAVAGGTNYNEQFF
J gene: TRBJ2-1; V gene: TRBV5-1; D gene: TRBD2; clone size: NA; CDR3 DNA: TGCGCCAGCAGCCTGGGACTAGCGGGAGGGCCGGCCTACAATGAGCAGTTCTTC; CDR3 protein: CASSLGLAGGPAYNEQFF
J gene: TRBJ2-3; V gene: TRBV30; D gene: NA; clone size: NA; CDR3 DNA: TGTGCCTGGAGTGTTTTGCGGGCCGATACGCAGTATTTT; CDR3 protein: CAWSVLRADTQYF
J gene: TRBJ2-2; V gene: TRBV30; D gene: NA; clone size: NA; CDR3 DNA: TGTGCCTGGAGTGTAGCCGTCGCGGACACCGGGGAGCTGTTTTTT; CDR3 protein: CAWSVAVADTGELFF
J gene: TRBJ2-1; V gene: TRBV18; D gene: TRBD2; clone size: NA; CDR3 DNA: TGTGCCAGCTCACTACGGACTAGCGGAAATGAGCAGTTCTTC; CDR3 protein: CASSLRTSGNEQFF
J gene: TRBJ2-7; V gene: TRBV2; D gene: NA; clone size: NA; CDR3 DNA: TGTGCCAGCAGTGCCCCAGGGGTCCCCTACGAGCAGTACTTC; CDR3 protein: CASSAPGVPYEQYF